This T cell receptor beta chain comes out of a study of blood T cell repertoires in COVID-19. About the study: The cDNA or gDNA used as material had been derived from T cells, B-cell-depleted T cells, or PBMCs.

The CDR3 is made up of 14 amino acids. Germline assignment: CDR1 LGHDT and CDR2 YNNKEL (reference sequence). V shed 2 bases and J 1 base; nucleotides not matched to a gene: 2. Method: immunoSEQ multiplex PCR; TCRdb's copy keeps in-frame clones and lacks some. Among a few hundred thousand clones listed, approximately 92% were seen once. V and J are TRBV3-1 (or the pseudogene TRBV3-2) and TRBJ2-7; 7 bases map to TRBD1. The sequenced material came from peripheral blood. The TCR originated in a person aged 18-29 years with COVID-19, enrolled during active disease. The CDR3 spells CASSQSDRSYEQYF. In nucleotides, the CDR3 is TGTGCCAGCAGCCAATCGGACAGGTCCTACGAGCAGTACTTC.